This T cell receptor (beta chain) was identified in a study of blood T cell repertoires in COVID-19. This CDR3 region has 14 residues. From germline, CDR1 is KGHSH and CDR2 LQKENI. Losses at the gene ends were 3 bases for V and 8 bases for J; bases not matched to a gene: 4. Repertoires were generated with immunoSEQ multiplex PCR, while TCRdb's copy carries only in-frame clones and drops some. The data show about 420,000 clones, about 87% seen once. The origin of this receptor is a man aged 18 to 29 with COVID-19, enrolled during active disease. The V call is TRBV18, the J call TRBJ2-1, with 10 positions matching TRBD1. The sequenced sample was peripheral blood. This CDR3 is CASSPGTGVDEQFF. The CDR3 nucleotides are TGTGCCAGCTCACCCGGGACAGGGGTGGATGAGCAGTTCTTC.